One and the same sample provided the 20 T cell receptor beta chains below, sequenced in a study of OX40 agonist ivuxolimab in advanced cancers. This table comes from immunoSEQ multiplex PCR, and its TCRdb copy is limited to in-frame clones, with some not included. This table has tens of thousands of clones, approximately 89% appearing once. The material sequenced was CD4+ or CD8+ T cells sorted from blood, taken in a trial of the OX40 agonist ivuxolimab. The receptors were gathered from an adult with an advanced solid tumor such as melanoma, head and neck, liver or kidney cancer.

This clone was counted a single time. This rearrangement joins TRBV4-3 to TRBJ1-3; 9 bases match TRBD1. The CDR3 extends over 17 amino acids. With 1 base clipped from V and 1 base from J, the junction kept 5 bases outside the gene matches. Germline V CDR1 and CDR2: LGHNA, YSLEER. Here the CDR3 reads CASSQGYRGRSGNTIYF. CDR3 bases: TGCGCCAGCAGCCAAGGTTACAGGGGGCGGTCTGGAAACACCATATATTTT.

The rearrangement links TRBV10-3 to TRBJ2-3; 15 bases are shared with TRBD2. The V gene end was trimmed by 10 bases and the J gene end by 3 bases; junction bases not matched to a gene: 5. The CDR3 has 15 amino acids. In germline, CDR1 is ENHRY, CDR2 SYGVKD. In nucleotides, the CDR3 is TGTGCCACCGGACTAGCGGGAGGGCCGACAGATACGCAGTATTTT. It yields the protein CATGLAGGPTDTQYF.

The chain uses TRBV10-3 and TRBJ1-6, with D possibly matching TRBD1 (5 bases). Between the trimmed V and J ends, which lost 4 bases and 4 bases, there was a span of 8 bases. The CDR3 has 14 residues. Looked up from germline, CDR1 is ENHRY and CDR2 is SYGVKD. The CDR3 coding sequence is TGTGCCATCAGTGGGGACGGTTATAATTCACCCCTCCACTTT. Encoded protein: CAISGDGYNSPLHF.

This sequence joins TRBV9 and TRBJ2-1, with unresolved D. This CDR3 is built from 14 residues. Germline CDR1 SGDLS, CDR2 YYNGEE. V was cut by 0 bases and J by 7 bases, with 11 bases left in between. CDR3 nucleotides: TGTGCCAGCAGCGTAGAGATGGGGTTAAATGAGCAGTTCTTC. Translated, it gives CASSVEMGLNEQFF.

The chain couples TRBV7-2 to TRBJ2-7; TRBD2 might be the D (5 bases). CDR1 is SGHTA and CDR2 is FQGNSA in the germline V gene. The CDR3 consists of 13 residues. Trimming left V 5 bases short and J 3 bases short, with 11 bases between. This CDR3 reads CASSPDWNYEQYF. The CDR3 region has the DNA TGTGCCAGCAGCCCGGACTGGAACTACGAGCAGTACTTC.

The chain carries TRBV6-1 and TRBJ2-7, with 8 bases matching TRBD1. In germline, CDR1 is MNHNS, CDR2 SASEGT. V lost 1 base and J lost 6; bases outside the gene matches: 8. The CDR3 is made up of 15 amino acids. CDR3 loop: CASSEDPYRGSEQYF. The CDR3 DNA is TGTGCCAGCAGTGAAGACCCCTACAGGGGGAGCGAGCAGTACTTC.

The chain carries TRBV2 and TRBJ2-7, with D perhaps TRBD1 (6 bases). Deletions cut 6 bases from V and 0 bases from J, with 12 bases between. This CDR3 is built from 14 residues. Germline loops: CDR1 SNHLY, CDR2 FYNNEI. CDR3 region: CASRGDRNSYEQYF. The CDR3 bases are TGTGCCAGCAGGGGTGACAGGAACTCCTACGAGCAGTACTTC.

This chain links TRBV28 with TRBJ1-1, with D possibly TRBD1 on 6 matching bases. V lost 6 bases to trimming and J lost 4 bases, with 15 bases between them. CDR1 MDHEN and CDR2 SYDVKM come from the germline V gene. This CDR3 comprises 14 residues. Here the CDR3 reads CASRPTGAPTEAFF. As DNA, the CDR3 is TGTGCCAGCAGGCCGACGGGGGCGCCCACTGAAGCTTTCTTT. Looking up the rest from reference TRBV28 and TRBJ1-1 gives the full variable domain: DVKVTQSSRYLVKRTGEKVFLECVQDMDHENMFWYRQDPGLGLRLIYFSYDVKMKEKGDIPEGYSVSREKKERFSLILESASTNQTSMYLCASRPTGAPTEAFFGQGTRLTVV.

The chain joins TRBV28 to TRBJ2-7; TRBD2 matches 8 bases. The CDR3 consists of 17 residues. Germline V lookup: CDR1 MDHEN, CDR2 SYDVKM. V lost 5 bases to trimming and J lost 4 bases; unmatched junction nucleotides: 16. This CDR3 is CASSTKKWTSIRYEQYF. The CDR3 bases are TGTGCCAGCAGTACGAAAAAGTGGACTAGCATTCGTTACGAGCAGTACTTC.

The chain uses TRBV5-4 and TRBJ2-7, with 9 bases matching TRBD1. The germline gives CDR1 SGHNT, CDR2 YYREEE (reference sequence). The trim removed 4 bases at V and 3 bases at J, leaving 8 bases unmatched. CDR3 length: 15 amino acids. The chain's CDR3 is CASSLGGTGRYEQYF. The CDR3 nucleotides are TGTGCCAGCAGCCTGGGGGGGACAGGGCGCTACGAGCAGTACTTC.

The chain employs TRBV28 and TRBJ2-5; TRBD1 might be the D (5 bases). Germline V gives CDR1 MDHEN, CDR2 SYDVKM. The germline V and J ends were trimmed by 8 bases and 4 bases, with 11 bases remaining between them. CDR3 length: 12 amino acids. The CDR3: CASLGRPETQYF. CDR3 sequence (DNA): TGTGCCAGCCTGGGGCGACCAGAGACCCAGTACTTC.

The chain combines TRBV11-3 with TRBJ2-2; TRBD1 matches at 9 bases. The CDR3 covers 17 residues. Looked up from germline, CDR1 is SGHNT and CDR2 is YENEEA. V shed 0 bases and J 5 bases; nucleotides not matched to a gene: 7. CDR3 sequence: CASSLERDRAYTGELFF. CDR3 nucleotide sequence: TGTGCCAGCAGCTTAGAACGGGACAGGGCGTATACCGGGGAGCTGTTTTTT.

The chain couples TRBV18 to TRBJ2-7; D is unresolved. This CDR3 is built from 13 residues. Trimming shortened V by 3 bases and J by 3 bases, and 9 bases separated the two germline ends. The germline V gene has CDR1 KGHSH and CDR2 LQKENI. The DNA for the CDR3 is TGTGCCAGCTCACCTTCCGTTAGCTACGAGCAGTACTTC. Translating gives CASSPSVSYEQYF.

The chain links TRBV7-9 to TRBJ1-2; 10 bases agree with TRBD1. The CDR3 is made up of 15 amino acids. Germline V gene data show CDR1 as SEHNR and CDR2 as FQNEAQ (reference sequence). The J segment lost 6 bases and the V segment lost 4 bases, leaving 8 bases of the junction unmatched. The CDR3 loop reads CASSSWDRGENGYTF. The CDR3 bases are TGTGCCAGCAGCTCCTGGGACAGGGGAGAGAATGGCTACACCTTC.

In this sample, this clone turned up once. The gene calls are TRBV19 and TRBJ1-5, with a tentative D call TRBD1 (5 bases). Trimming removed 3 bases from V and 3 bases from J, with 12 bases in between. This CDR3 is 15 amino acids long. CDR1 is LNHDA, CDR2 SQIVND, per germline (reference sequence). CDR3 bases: TGTGCCAGTAGTATGGTGACAGTACCCAATCAGCCCCAGCATTTT. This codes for CASSMVTVPNQPQHF. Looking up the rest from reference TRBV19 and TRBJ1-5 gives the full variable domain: DGGITQSPKYLFRKEGQNVTLSCEQNLNHDAMYWYRQDPGQGLRLIYYSQIVNDFQKGDIAEGYSVSREKKESFPLTVTSAQKNPTAFYLCASSMVTVPNQPQHFGDGTRLSIL.

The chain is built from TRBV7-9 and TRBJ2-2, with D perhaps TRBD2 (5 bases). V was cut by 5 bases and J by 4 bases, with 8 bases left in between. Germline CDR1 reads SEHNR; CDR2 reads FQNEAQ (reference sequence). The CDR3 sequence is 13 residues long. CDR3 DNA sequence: TGTGCCAGCAGCGGACGGGGCACCGGGGAGCTGTTTTTT. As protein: CASSGRGTGELFF.

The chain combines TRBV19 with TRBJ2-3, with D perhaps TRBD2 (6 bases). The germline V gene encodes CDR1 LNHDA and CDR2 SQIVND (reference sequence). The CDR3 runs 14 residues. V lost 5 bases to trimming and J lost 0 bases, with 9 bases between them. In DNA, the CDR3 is TGTGCCAGTAGTCAGCGGGCTAGCACAGATACGCAGTATTTT. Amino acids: CASSQRASTDTQYF.

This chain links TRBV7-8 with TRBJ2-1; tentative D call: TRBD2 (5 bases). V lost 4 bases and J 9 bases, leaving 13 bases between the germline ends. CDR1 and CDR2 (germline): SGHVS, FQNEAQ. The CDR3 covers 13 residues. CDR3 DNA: TGTGCCAGCAGCTCACTAGAATATGGTGAGCAGTTCTTC. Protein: CASSSLEYGEQFF.

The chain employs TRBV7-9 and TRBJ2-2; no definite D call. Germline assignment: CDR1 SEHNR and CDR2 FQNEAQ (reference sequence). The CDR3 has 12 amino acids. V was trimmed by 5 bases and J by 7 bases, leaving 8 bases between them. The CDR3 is CASSPPVGELFF. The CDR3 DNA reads TGTGCCAGCAGCCCGCCGGTCGGGGAGCTGTTTTTT.

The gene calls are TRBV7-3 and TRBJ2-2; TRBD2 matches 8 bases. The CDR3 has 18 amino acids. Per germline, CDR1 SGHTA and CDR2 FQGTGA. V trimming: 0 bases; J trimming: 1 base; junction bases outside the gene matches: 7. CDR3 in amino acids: CASSLTLGLAGNTGELFF. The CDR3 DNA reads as TGTGCCAGCAGCTTAACGTTGGGGCTAGCGGGGAACACCGGGGAGCTGTTTTTT.